These 25 T cell receptor beta chains came from one sample sequenced in a study of shared clonotypes between healthy human individuals. Profiled with immunoSEQ multiplex PCR; TCRdb holds only in-frame clones, not every one. Of 2 million to 2.5 million clones listed, over 85% are singletons. The sequenced sample consisted of naive CD4+ T cells from PBMCs. Subset here: CD45RA+ positively selected. These receptor sequences come from a man between 18 and 29 years old in good health. Some clones in this sample may be carry-over from other donors' samples.

The table lists this clone with a count of one. The chain employs TRBV7-2 and TRBJ1-1, with D uncertain. V was pared by 2 bases and J by 4 bases, with 8 bases between. The length of the CDR3 is 13 residues. CDR1 and CDR2 (germline): SGHTA, FQGNSA. Here the CDR3 DNA reads TGTGCCAGCAGCTTACAAGGGTTCACTGAAGCTTTCTTT. Its translation: CASSLQGFTEAFF. Combining the CDR3 with reference TRBV7-2 and TRBJ1-1 gives the whole variable domain GAGVSQSPSNKVTEKGKDVELRCDPISGHTALYWYRQSLGQGLEFLIYFQGNSAPDKSGLPSDRFSAERTGGSVSTLTIQRTQQEDSAVYLCASSLQGFTEAFFGQGTRLTVV.

The rearrangement links TRBV7-2 to TRBJ1-5; the match to TRBD1 covers 7 bases. Germline V CDR1 and CDR2: SGHTA, FQGNSA. CDR3 length: 15 amino acids. With V trimmed by 5 bases and J by 7 bases, 11 bases remained unmatched. This CDR3 is CASSRWTGSGQPQHF. The CDR3 DNA follows: TGTGCCAGCAGCAGATGGACAGGATCTGGCCAGCCCCAGCATTTT.

Comment on this clone: Other DNA sequences within the sample encode an identical CDR3. The chain links TRBV2 to TRBJ1-5, with D possibly being TRBD1 (6 bases). The V gene's germline CDR1 is SNHLY and CDR2 FYNNEI. V gave up 7 bases and J gave up 0 bases, with 7 bases separating them. The CDR3 is 13 amino acids. CDR3 residues: CASKGDSNQPQHF. Written as DNA, the CDR3 is TGTGCCAGCAAGGGGGATAGCAATCAGCCCCAGCATTTT.

The chain couples TRBV30 to TRBJ1-2; D gene ambiguous. Looked up from germline, CDR1 is GTSNPN and CDR2 is SVGIG (reference sequence). Deletions cut 5 bases from V and 4 bases from J, with 17 bases between. CDR3 size: 14 residues. This CDR3 reads CAWGRSLLGYGYTF. CDR3 nucleotide sequence: TGTGCCTGGGGAAGGAGTCTGCTAGGCTATGGCTACACCTTC.

The CDR3, as DNA: TGCGCCAGCAGCCTACCGGGACTAGCGGGAAGCACAGATACGCAGTATTTT. Encoded protein: CASSLPGLAGSTDTQYF. The chain combines TRBV5-1 with TRBJ2-3, with 13 nucleotides matching TRBD2. The CDR3 covers 17 residues. J gave up 0 bases and V 4 bases, and 5 bases lay outside the gene matches. Germline CDR1 is SGHRS and CDR2 is YFSETQ.

The chain joins TRBV2 to TRBJ2-2, with 7 bases aligning to TRBD2. Germline V gene sequence: CDR1 SNHLY, CDR2 FYNNEI. The CDR3 has 15 amino acids. With 11 bases clipped from V and 3 bases from J, the junction kept 12 bases outside the gene matches. CDR3 residues: CAGSMGRADTGELFF. CDR3 DNA: TGTGCCGGTTCGATGGGGAGGGCGGACACCGGGGAGCTGTTTTTT.

The chain joins TRBV30 to TRBJ1-2, with TRBD1 as a possible D gene (5 bases). The CDR3 has 15 amino acids. Trimming removed 2 bases at V and 1 base at J, with 14 bases between. Germline values: CDR1 GTSNPN, CDR2 SVGIG (reference sequence). As DNA, the CDR3 is TGTGCCTGGAGTACAAGGGGCTTGGGTAACTATGGCTACACCTTC. This gives the protein CAWSTRGLGNYGYTF.

V usage is TRBV6-6 and J usage is TRBJ1-1, with TRBD1 matching 11 bases. The CDR3 contains 15 residues. J was trimmed by 2 bases and V by 2 bases; bases with no gene match: 1. Germline assignment: CDR1 MNHNY and CDR2 SVGAGI (reference sequence). CDR3 coding DNA: TGTGCCAGCAGTTACCGGACAGGGGGCAACACTGAAGCTTTCTTT. It yields the protein CASSYRTGGNTEAFF.

The chain employs TRBV28 and TRBJ2-1; the D is unclear. Trimming took 7 bases from V and 6 from J, leaving 16 bases between them. This CDR3 region has 14 residues. The germline gives CDR1 MDHEN, CDR2 SYDVKM. The CDR3 loop reads CASNPHLYGNEQFF. The CDR3 nucleotides are TGTGCCAGCAACCCCCACCTATACGGCAATGAGCAGTTCTTC.

The chain links TRBV28 to TRBJ1-5; D is unresolved. This CDR3 contains 13 residues. Trimming removed 6 bases at V and 1 base at J, with 7 bases between. Per the germline V gene, CDR1 is MDHEN and CDR2 is SYDVKM. CDR3 in amino acids: CASREVSNQPQHF. CDR3 nucleotide sequence: TGTGCCAGCAGGGAGGTCAGCAATCAGCCCCAGCATTTT.

The chain employs TRBV6-5 and TRBJ1-1, with 7 bases aligning to TRBD1. The CDR3 is 15 amino acids. Trimming cost V 5 bases and J 1 base; bases outside gene matches: 7. In germline, CDR1 is MNHEY, CDR2 SVGAGI. The DNA for the CDR3 is TGTGCCAGCAGTCTCAACAGGGGAGGGAACACTGAAGCTTTCTTT. It translates to CASSLNRGGNTEAFF.

The chain carries TRBV27 and TRBJ2-2, with unresolved D. The CDR3 is 12 residues long. CDR1 MNHEY and CDR2 SMNVEV come from the germline V gene (reference sequence). V lost 7 bases and J lost 1, with 4 bases in between. The CDR3 bases are TGTGCCAGCATGAAGAACACCGGGGAGCTGTTTTTT. This translates into CASMKNTGELFF.

V and J are TRBV7-2 and TRBJ2-1, with D hard to call. This CDR3 is 10 amino acids long. V was trimmed by 1 base and J by 13 bases, leaving 5 bases between them. Germline V CDR1 and CDR2: SGHTA, FQGNSA. The CDR3 nucleotides read TGTGCCAGCAGCTTAGTTGGCCAGTTCTTC. It encodes CASSLVGQFF. Together with reference TRBV7-2 and TRBJ2-1, the CDR3 gives the full variable domain: GAGVSQSPSNKVTEKGKDVELRCDPISGHTALYWYRQSLGQGLEFLIYFQGNSAPDKSGLPSDRFSAERTGGSVSTLTIQRTQQEDSAVYLCASSLVGQFFGPGTRLTVL.

A word on this clone: One end of the junction varies from germline; a read error may be responsible. V and J are TRBV7-6 and TRBJ2-3; 9 bases align to TRBD2. CDR1 and CDR2 (germline): SGHVS, FNYEAQ. The CDR3 runs to 14 residues. CDR3 nucleotide sequence: TGTGCCAGCAGCATAGCGGGAGCCATGGATACGCAGTATTTT. Amino acids: CASSIAGAMDTQYF.

On this clone itself: The same CDR3 can be traced to other DNA sequences in this sample. V and J are TRBV4-3 and TRBJ1-1; D is unclear. The CDR3 sequence is 14 residues long. Trimming shortened V by 1 base and J by 4 bases, and 10 bases separated the two germline ends. Germline assignment: CDR1 LGHNA and CDR2 YSLEER. In DNA form, the CDR3 reads TGCGCCAGCAGCCAAGCCACAAGCGGCACTGAAGCTTTCTTT. Protein: CASSQATSGTEAFF.

The sample holds a few counts of this clone. J is TRBJ1-3 and V is TRBV19, with no clear D. The V end lost 7 bases, the J end lost 4 bases, and 5 bases lay between the germline ends. The CDR3 is 11 residues long. The germline V gene has CDR1 LNHDA and CDR2 SQIVND (reference sequence). DNA for the CDR3: TGTGCCAGTATGAGGGGAAACACCATATATTTT. Translated, it gives CASMRGNTIYF.

The chain carries TRBV2 and TRBJ1-4; D is perhaps TRBD1 (5 bases). Germline CDR1 is SNHLY and CDR2 is FYNNEI. This CDR3 contains 16 residues. V was shortened by 8 bases and J by 7 bases, with 23 bases between the two germline ends. Here the CDR3 reads CASRPGLITLGEKLFF. The CDR3 coding sequence is TGTGCCAGCCGCCCGGGACTAATTACCTTGGGTGAAAAACTGTTTTTT.

This chain links TRBV6-6 with TRBJ1-2; TRBD1 agrees at 9 bases. The CDR3 sequence is 14 residues long. Trimming cost V 7 bases and J 6 bases; bases outside gene matches: 9. Germline V gives CDR1 MNHNY, CDR2 SVGAGI (reference sequence). The CDR3 here is CASKTPGQGDGYTF. The CDR3 coding sequence is TGTGCCAGCAAAACACCGGGACAGGGAGATGGCTACACCTTC.

V and J are TRBV6-5 and TRBJ1-2; TRBD1 aligns across 8 bases. This CDR3 has 15 residues. Germline V gene data show CDR1 as MNHEY and CDR2 as SVGAGI. V trimming: 2 bases; J trimming: 5 bases; junction bases outside the gene matches: 7. DNA for the CDR3: TGTGCCAGCAGTTACGGGACAGGAGTACCTTATGGCTACACCTTC. Amino acid sequence: CASSYGTGVPYGYTF.

This chain uses TRBV2 with TRBJ2-4, with D perhaps TRBD1 or TRBD2 (6 bases each). Per the germline V gene, CDR1 is SNHLY and CDR2 is FYNNEI. V lost 10 bases and J 8 bases, leaving 21 bases between the germline ends. The CDR3 sequence is 14 residues long. CDR3 sequence reads: CATLGAGSSDIQYF. DNA of the CDR3: TGTGCCACTCTGGGGGCGGGAAGTTCAGACATTCAGTACTTC.

In DNA, the CDR3 is TGCGCCAGCAGCTTGGGGGCAGGGCTTAGCAATGAGCAGTTCTTC. Translation gives CASSLGAGLSNEQFF. The rearrangement links TRBV5-1 to TRBJ2-1; maybe TRBD1 (5 bases). Trimming shortened V by 0 bases and J by 6 bases, and 13 bases separated the two germline ends. The CDR3 runs 15 residues. The germline gives CDR1 SGHRS, CDR2 YFSETQ. Looking up the rest from reference TRBV5-1 and TRBJ2-1 gives the full variable domain: KAGVTQTPRYLIKTRGQQVTLSCSPISGHRSVSWYQQTPGQGLQFLFEYFSETQRNKGNFPGRFSGRQFSNSRSEMNVSTLELGDSALYLCASSLGAGLSNEQFFGPGTRLTVL.

V gene TRBV7-6 combines with J gene TRBJ2-4; TRBD2 agrees at 10 bases. The CDR3 contains 16 residues. Germline CDR1 reads SGHVS; CDR2 reads FNYEAQ. The trim removed 1 base at V and 8 bases at J, leaving 8 bases unmatched. The CDR3 loop is CASSLVPSGSTDIQYF. For the CDR3, the DNA is TGTGCCAGCAGCTTAGTTCCTAGCGGGAGCACGGACATTCAGTACTTC. The complete variable domain, with remaining parts taken from reference TRBV7-6 and TRBJ2-4, reads GAGVSQSPRYKVTKRGQDVALRCDPISGHVSLYWYRQALGQGPEFLTYFNYEAQQDKSGLPNDRFSAERPEGSISTLTIQRTEQRDSAMYRCASSLVPSGSTDIQYFGAGTRLSVL.

The rearrangement links TRBV5-1 to TRBJ1-2; 8 nucleotides agree with TRBD1. The CDR3 contains 16 residues. Germline V lookup: CDR1 SGHRS, CDR2 YFSETQ. Trimming cost V 0 bases and J 3 bases; bases outside gene matches: 7. The CDR3 sequence is CASSLGPRGLDYGYTF. The CDR3 DNA sequence: TGCGCCAGCAGCTTGGGCCCCAGGGGGCTGGACTATGGCTACACCTTC.

This clone was counted a single time. J is TRBJ2-7 and V is TRBV11-1; the match to TRBD2 covers 14 bases. In germline, CDR1 is SGHAT, CDR2 FQDESV (reference sequence). This CDR3 has 16 amino acids. V lost 1 base and J lost 5; bases outside the gene matches: 4. The CDR3 sequence is CASSLEGLAGGHEQYF. Here the CDR3 DNA reads TGTGCCAGCAGCTTAGAAGGACTAGCGGGAGGCCACGAGCAGTACTTC.

Turning to this clone: This specimen includes other DNA sequences encoding the same CDR3. The V call is TRBV6-6, the J call TRBJ2-1, with D hard to call. Germline V gene sequence: CDR1 MNHNY, CDR2 SVGAGI (reference sequence). The germline V and J ends were trimmed by 6 bases and 0 bases, with 12 bases remaining between them. CDR3 size: 15 residues. CDR3 sequence: CASSQDRSSYNEQFF. CDR3 bases: TGTGCCAGCAGCCAGGACCGGAGCTCCTACAATGAGCAGTTCTTC.